Sequencing of this TCR beta chain was carried out in a study of blood T cell repertoires in COVID-19. Across the study: T cells, B-cell-depleted T cells, or PBMCs provided the cDNA or gDNA that served as material.

Trimming removed 4 bases at V and 0 bases at J, with 13 bases between. The CDR3 totals 16 residues. The germline CDR1 and CDR2 sequences are SGHDN and FVKESK. Clones were sequenced by immunoSEQ multiplex PCR, and TCRdb holds only the in-frame ones, with some missing. The table has approximately 240,000 clones, approximately 90% seen once. Categorization into cohorts depended on clinical history that participants reported. Cohort 3 donors counted as recovered after two negative PCRs, clearance, or resolved symptoms. This receptor was taken from a woman aged 18-35 years who had recovered from COVID-19. The chain recombines TRBV14 with TRBJ2-1; perhaps TRBD2 as D (5 bases). The sequenced material came from PBMCs or T cells enriched from blood (not recorded which). CDR3 protein: CASSPRTGSSYNEQFF. The CDR3 nucleotides read TGTGCCAGCAGCCCGAGGACTGGAAGCTCCTACAATGAGCAGTTCTTC.